Below, one T cell receptor (beta chain) is given with its context. The antigen this receptor binds is unknown. Base-call qualities are not available, and no considerably larger clone is one nucleotide away. The data derive from a study of T cell responses to AZD1222 COVID-19 vaccine (dated by TCRdb to about 2021). Looking at the study overall: AZD1222 recipients whose second dose came at about 4 weeks and those whose second dose came at about 12 weeks were combined into one group, since spike-specific TCR depth and breadth did not differ between the two schedules. Trial participants were enrolled by age into subgroups of 18-55, 56-69 and 70-plus years, and around 150, 29 and 61 TCR-sequenced participants, respectively, were included in these subgroups. TCR sequencing covered over 230 trial participants: 200 to 220 given two doses of AZD1222 and approximately 25 given two doses of MenACWY control vaccine. General findings and caveats noted by the study authors: Participants were mostly white British, with more females than males. The authors suggested clonal diversity may have been underestimated. After two AZD1222 doses, spike-specific TCR breadth and depth were significantly higher than at day 0 and than in MenACWY recipients. Reportedly, almost half of the unique spike-specific TCRs recognized epitopes lying outside the regions that are mutated in the B.1.351 and B.1.1.7 variants. No day 14 peak-response samples were available, so repertoires were characterized only after the peak T cell response. The 56-69-year group was small, and its depth increase did not reach significance, likely because of low power. Vaccine-associated CD4 TCRs spanned the whole spike protein, with dominant responses in regions 160-218 and 743-854. Only six AZD1222 recipients were SARS-CoV-2 seropositive at baseline, limiting conclusions about previously exposed vaccinees.

In light of the paper, this sample's time point label describes: baseline before first vaccination. Samples from vaccinated people were obtained from the UK trials COV001 and COV002, which included a single-blind randomized controlled phase 2/3 trial of AZD1222 (ChAdOx1 nCoV-19) in healthy adults. For TCRbeta chain sequencing, PBMC samples were collected from trial participants at day 0 and at day 28 after the second dose. The CDR3 regions of human TCRbeta chains were analyzed by immunosequencing. The source study handled its data this way. Repertoire TCRs were matched against a reference library of SARS-CoV-2-specific TCRs generated with the MIRA antigen-specificity platform. Breadth was defined as the fraction of unique TCRs that were SARS-CoV-2-associated, and depth was defined as the fraction of total T cells that were SARS-CoV-2-associated. Using the MIRA data, each spike-specific TCR was assigned both to the spike region to which the TCR was reactive and to a CD4 or CD8 class. Log10-transformed breadth and depth values were compared by one-way ANOVA with Sidak's multiple comparisons tests. TCRdb took this table from immuneACCESS and kept in-frame rearrangements with V and J called. Such tables lack part of the clones; where checked against another copy, unresolved V genes explain under half of the gap, and the rest is unexplained. Clone size and V and J calls were adopted from that table, with D and trimming inferred from the DNA. For this sample there are 100,000 or so clones; around 94% appear just once. Roughly 2% of the sample belongs to the ten largest clones.

CDR1 is given as SGHAT and CDR2 as FQNNGV, both from the germline V gene. V ends up 1 base short and J 1 base short, with an unmatched junction base count of 7. The CDR3 measures 17 amino acids from cysteine to phenylalanine. Only the CDR3 part of the read is kept: 51 bases, read in frame from the first base. The sequencing here drew on peripheral blood, taken on day 0 of AZD1222 vaccination. This TCR was sampled from an adult in good health. Recombination joined TRBV11-2 with TRBJ2-3, and 8 junctional nucleotides match TRBD2. The bases are TGTGCCAGCAGCTTAGGGGCCGGGACTAGGGGCACAGATACGCAGTATTTT. Its product reads: CASSLGAGTRGTDTQYF. With the portions outside the CDR3 filled from the reference TRBV11-2 and TRBJ2-3 genes, the complete variable region becomes EAGVAQSPRYKIIEKRQSVAFWCNPISGHATLYWYQQILGQGPKLLIQFQNNGVVDDSQLPKDRFSAERLKGVDSTLKIQPAKLEDSAVYLCASSLGAGTRGTDTQYFGPGTRLTVL.